This TCR beta chain was observed in a study of cytomegalovirus exposure and HLA in healthy donors. Profiled with immunoSEQ multiplex PCR; TCRdb holds only in-frame clones, not every one. This table has about 130,000 clones, about 94% appearing once. CDR3 size: 14 residues. Trimming took off 9 bases at V and 2 bases at J, with 11 bases between the two ends. The germline CDR1 and CDR2 sequences are SEHNR and FQNEAQ (reference sequence). Of note for this clone: The antigen is not known.

The study's findings and limits: Confirmation in vitro established that a few CMV-associated chains were specific for CMV antigens.

The donors were in the roughly 110-subject validation cohort; that cohort was separate from the roughly 700-subject first cohort. The chain recombines TRBV7-9 with TRBJ2-6; D might be TRBD1 (6 bases). Sequences were obtained from PBMCs. The sequence derives from a woman aged 18-29 years in good health and CMV-seronegative. The CDR3 spells CASPQGTGANVLTF. The CDR3 coding sequence is TGTGCCAGTCCACAGGGTACTGGGGCCAACGTCCTGACTTTC.